These 11 T cell receptor beta chains were all obtained from the same sample, sequenced in a study of blood T cell repertoires in COVID-19. Profiling relied on immunoSEQ multiplex PCR, and the TCRdb table lists in-frame clones only, not all of them. Here the sample spans 130,000 or so clones, roughly four fifths being singletons. Sequenced input: peripheral blood. These receptors were collected from a woman in her 70s with acute or convalescent COVID-19.

This clone occurred a few times. The chain carries TRBV5-1 and TRBJ2-1, with TRBD2 matching 12 bases. Per germline, CDR1 SGHRS and CDR2 YFSETQ. Losses at the gene ends were 4 bases for V and 7 bases for J; bases not matched to a gene: 9. The CDR3 loop spans 16 amino acids. CDR3 loop: CASSPPRLAGGNEQFF. In DNA, the CDR3 is TGCGCCAGCAGCCCCCCACGGCTAGCGGGGGGGAATGAGCAGTTCTTC.

The CDR3 DNA follows: TGTGCCAGCAGAGCTGACAGGGACACTGAAGCTTTCTTT. Its protein is CASRADRDTEAFF. The chain is built from TRBV2 and TRBJ1-1, with 7 bases identical to TRBD1. The CDR3 runs 13 residues. Germline CDR1 is SNHLY and CDR2 is FYNNEI. Trimming cost V 6 bases and J 3 bases; bases outside gene matches: 4.

The chain combines TRBV5-6 with TRBJ2-1, with 9 bases aligning to TRBD1. The CDR3 spans 14 residues. Germline-derived CDR1 and CDR2 are SGHDT and YYEEEE. V trimming: 3 bases; J trimming: 2 bases; junction bases outside the gene matches: 0. DNA of the CDR3: TGTGCCAGCAGCTGGACAGGGGCCTACAATGAGCAGTTCTTC. Its translation: CASSWTGAYNEQFF. The full variable domain, with the rest looked up from reference TRBV5-6 and TRBJ2-1, is DAGVTQSPTHLIKTRGQQVTLRCSPKSGHDTVSWYQQALGQGPQFIFQYYEEEERQRGNFPDRFSGHQFPNYSSELNVNALLLGDSALYLCASSWTGAYNEQFFGPGTRLTVL.

The chain uses TRBV14 and TRBJ2-1, with TRBD1 identical over 8 bases. With 5 bases clipped from V and 6 bases from J, the junction kept 9 bases outside the gene matches. CDR3 length: 15 residues. Germline CDR1 and CDR2: SGHDN and FVKESK. In DNA, the CDR3 is TGTGCCAGCAGCTTAGGGATTACAGGGGGCAATGAGCAGTTCTTC. This translates into CASSLGITGGNEQFF.

This clone has a handful of counts. Other DNA sequences from this sample encode an identical CDR3 as well. The chain has TRBV5-1 and TRBJ2-7, with a possible D match to TRBD2 (5 bases). The CDR3 consists of 13 residues. The V and J ends lost 0 bases and 5 bases respectively, with 9 bases between them. Germline CDR1 SGHRS, CDR2 YFSETQ. CDR3 nucleotides: TGCGCCAGCAGCTTGGGCGGGTTTGACGAGCAGTACTTC. It codes for CASSLGGFDEQYF.

This clone showed up just once. This sequence joins TRBV19 and TRBJ2-2; 9 bases line up with TRBD2. The germline V gene has CDR1 LNHDA and CDR2 SQIVND (reference sequence). The CDR3 spans 14 residues. The junction had 3 bases not matched to a gene; V was cut back by 6 bases and J by 4 bases. CDR3 in DNA: TGTGCCAGTAGCGGCGGGGGGGGCACCGGGGAGCTGTTTTTT. Translation: CASSGGGGTGELFF. Using reference TRBV19 and TRBJ2-2 for the parts outside the CDR3, the full variable domain is DGGITQSPKYLFRKEGQNVTLSCEQNLNHDAMYWYRQDPGQGLRLIYYSQIVNDFQKGDIAEGYSVSREKKESFPLTVTSAQKNPTAFYLCASSGGGGTGELFFGEGSRLTVL.

This chain uses TRBV27 with TRBJ1-2; no reliable D call. CDR1 and CDR2 (germline): MNHEY, SMNVEV (reference sequence). This CDR3 contains 16 residues. Trimming cost V 8 bases and J 0 bases, with 19 bases left between them. CDR3 in amino acids: CASATNGRPANYGYTF. The DNA of the CDR3 is TGTGCCAGCGCTACTAATGGGAGGCCCGCTAACTATGGCTACACCTTC.

This chain connects TRBV23-1 to TRBJ2-5; 12 nucleotides agree with TRBD1. TRBV23-1 is assigned to the ORF class and has an uncertain function. Trimming removed 4 bases from V and 4 bases from J; junction bases left unmatched: 1. The CDR3 contains 14 residues. CDR3 in amino acids: CASSPGQGAETQYF. DNA for the CDR3: TGCGCCAGCAGTCCGGGACAGGGGGCAGAGACCCAGTACTTC.

V usage is TRBV9 and J usage is TRBJ2-2; perhaps TRBD2 as D (6 bases). Germline CDR1 reads SGDLS; CDR2 reads YYNGEE. Trimming took off 6 bases at V and 7 bases at J, with 19 bases between the two ends. This CDR3 region has 15 residues. The CDR3 DNA reads as TGTGCCAGCAAAAAGGACGGGGGAGGACACGGGGAGCTGTTTTTT. Its translation is CASKKDGGGHGELFF.

The chain recombines TRBV10-3 with TRBJ1-3; D unclear. V gave up 3 bases and J gave up 10 bases, with 13 bases separating them. This CDR3 is built from 13 residues. Germline V gene lookup returns CDR1 ENHRY and CDR2 SYGVKD. The CDR3 bases are TGTGCCATCAGTGAAGGGAGGGAAGGAACCATATATTTT. Protein sequence: CAISEGREGTIYF.

The chain combines TRBV19 with TRBJ1-5, with D unclear. Germline V gene sequence: CDR1 LNHDA, CDR2 SQIVND (reference sequence). The CDR3 runs to 13 residues. V was trimmed by 5 bases and J by 3 bases, leaving 8 bases between them. CDR3 in DNA: TGTGCCAGTAGTTCGGGGTCCAATCAGCCCCAGCATTTT. It yields the protein CASSSGSNQPQHF.